This TCR beta chain originates from a study of blood T cell repertoires in COVID-19. About the study: Samples taken during acute and convalescent COVID-19 were collected in the United States, Italy and Spain. Sources were T cells, B-cell-depleted T cells, or PBMCs; the material itself was cDNA or gDNA.

In the original processing: By means of reference gene primer amplification, nucleated cell counts were estimated. Using immunoSEQ multiplex PCR, the repertoire was profiled, and TCRdb retains in-frame clones only, with some absent. V, J and clone size are those of that table, while D and trimming were read from the DNA. The sample lists approximately 440,000 clones, roughly 88% occurring once. The CDR3 is 18 residues long. J was trimmed by 0 bases and V by 5 bases; bases with no gene match: 9. Germline CDR1 SEHNR, CDR2 FQNEAQ (reference sequence). Seattle patients were enrolled while actively infected and followed longitudinally.

V and J are TRBV7-9 and TRBJ2-7; 14 positions match TRBD2. The TCR was taken from a woman aged 50 to 60 with COVID-19, enrolled during active disease. The sequenced material came from peripheral blood. In nucleotides, the CDR3 is TGTGCCAGCAGCGTGTCCGGGACTAGCGGGGGCTTCTCCTACGAGCAGTACTTC. This translates into CASSVSGTSGGFSYEQYF.